The next 4 T cell receptor beta chains were all read from a single sample in a study of T cell changes during pregnancy in multiple sclerosis (dated by TCRdb to 2018 to 2020). Library method: the immunoSEQ multiplex PCR assay. The source is immuneACCESS, and TCRdb retained only in-frame sequences with V and J called. Part of the clones is not carried over; for the studies checked, unresolved V genes explain less than half of this, and the remainder is unexplained. The sample records about 28,000 clones, about 92% of which are singletons. 4.8% of the sample goes to the ten largest clones. The source material was peripheral blood, sampled in the first trimester of pregnancy. The receptor set was obtained from a female donor in good health, enrolled as a control in a pregnancy study.

This sequence joins TRBV9 and TRBJ1-2, with a possible D match to TRBD1 (5 bases). The CDR3 has 13 amino acids. Per germline, CDR1 SGDLS and CDR2 YYNGEE. V was trimmed by 4 bases and J by 4 bases, leaving 11 bases between them. The chain's CDR3 is CASSLQDTYGYTF. The CDR3 bases are TGTGCCAGCAGCCTACAGGATACCTATGGCTACACCTTC.

This chain connects TRBV10-3 to TRBJ1-1; D possibly corresponds to TRBD1 (6 bases). The CDR3 length is 13 residues. Trimming removed 3 bases at V and 8 bases at J, with 13 bases between. CDR1 and CDR2 (germline): ENHRY, SYGVKD. CDR3 loop: CAISERTAGEAFF. The CDR3 nucleotides read TGTGCCATCAGTGAACGGACAGCGGGGGAAGCTTTCTTT.

This chain connects TRBV30 to TRBJ2-4; no reliable D call. The CDR3 runs 16 residues. V dropped 0 bases and J dropped 0 bases, with 12 bases sitting between them. In germline, CDR1 is GTSNPN, CDR2 SVGIG (reference sequence). The CDR3 bases are TGTGCCTGGAGTGTACGCGCGACACTAGCCAAAAACATTCAGTACTTC. As protein: CAWSVRATLAKNIQYF.

This clone was detected only once. The J gene is TRBJ1-5, the V gene TRBV30; D not certain. Germline V gene data show CDR1 as GTSNPN and CDR2 as SVGIG (reference sequence). This CDR3 region has 12 residues. Trimming removed 1 base from V and 7 bases from J, with 8 bases in between. DNA of the CDR3: TGTGCCTGGAGTGCGCCGCGGCAGCCCCAGCATTTT. It encodes CAWSAPRQPQHF.